This TCR beta chain was found in a study of T cells in Graves' hyperthyroidism and ophthalmopathy. Study details: Peripheral blood was taken when the disease was first diagnosed, before any treatment began. Study-level findings and limits: Most thyroid clonotypes with frequency above 0.001 were detected in blood.

The TCR beta CDR3 regions underwent amplification using RNA transcripts as the source. An initial round of RT-PCR targeting the TCR CDR3 relied on the HTBI primer set. TCRdb itself ran the multiplex PCR reads through MiXCR, one entry per CDR3 protein. The data contain about 640,000 distinct CDR3 sequences, around 21% of them singletons. Trimming cost V 5 bases and J 5 bases, with 19 bases left between them. There are 15 residues in the CDR3. Germline lookup yields CDR1 MNHEY and CDR2 SVGAGI. Used for diagnoses were clinical symptoms, serum thyroxine and TRAb, thyroid ultrasound and orbital computed tomography. About this clonotype: Antigen specificity is unknown.

The chain has TRBV6-5 and TRBJ2-7, with D possibly called TRBD1 or TRBD2 (6 bases each). The receptor comes from a man aged 25-45 years with Graves' ophthalmopathy. The sequencing input was blood. CDR3 residues: CASSPSRGAIHEQYF. In DNA, the CDR3 is TGTGCCAGCAGTCCCTCGAGGGGGGCTATCCACGAGCAGTACTTC.